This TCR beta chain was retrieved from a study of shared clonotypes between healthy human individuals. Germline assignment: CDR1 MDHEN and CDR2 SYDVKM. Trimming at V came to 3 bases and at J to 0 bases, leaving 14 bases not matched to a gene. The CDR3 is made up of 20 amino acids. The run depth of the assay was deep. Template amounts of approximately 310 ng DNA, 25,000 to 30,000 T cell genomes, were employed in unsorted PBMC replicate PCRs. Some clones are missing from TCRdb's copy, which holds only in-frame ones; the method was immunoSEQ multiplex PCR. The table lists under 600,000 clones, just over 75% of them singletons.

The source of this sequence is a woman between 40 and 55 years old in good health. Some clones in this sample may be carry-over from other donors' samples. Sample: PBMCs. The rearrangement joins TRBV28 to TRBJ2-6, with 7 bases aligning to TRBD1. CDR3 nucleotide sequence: TGTGCCAGCAGTTTGACCTATATTAGGGACAGCCACTCTGGGGCCAACGTCCTGACTTTC. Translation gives CASSLTYIRDSHSGANVLTF.